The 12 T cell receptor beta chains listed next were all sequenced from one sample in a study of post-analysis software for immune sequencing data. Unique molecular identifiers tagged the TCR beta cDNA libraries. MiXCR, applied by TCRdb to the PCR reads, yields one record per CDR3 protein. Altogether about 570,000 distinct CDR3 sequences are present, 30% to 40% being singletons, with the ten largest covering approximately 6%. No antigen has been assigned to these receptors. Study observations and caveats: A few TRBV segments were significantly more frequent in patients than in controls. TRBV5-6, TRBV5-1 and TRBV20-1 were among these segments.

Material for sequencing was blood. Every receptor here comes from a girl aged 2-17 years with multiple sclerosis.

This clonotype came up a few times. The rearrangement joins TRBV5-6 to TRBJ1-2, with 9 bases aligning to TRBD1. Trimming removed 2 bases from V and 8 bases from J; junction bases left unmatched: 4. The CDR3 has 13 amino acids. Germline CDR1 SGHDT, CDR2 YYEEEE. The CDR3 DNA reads TGTGCCAGCAGCTTCCGGGACAGGGAGGGCTACACCTTC. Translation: CASSFRDREGYTF.

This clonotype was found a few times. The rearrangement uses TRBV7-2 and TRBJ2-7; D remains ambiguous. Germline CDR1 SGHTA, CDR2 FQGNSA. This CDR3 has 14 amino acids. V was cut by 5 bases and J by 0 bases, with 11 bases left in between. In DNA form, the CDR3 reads TGTGCCAGCAGCCCTTTCTTATCCTCCTACGAGCAGTACTTC. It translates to CASSPFLSSYEQYF.

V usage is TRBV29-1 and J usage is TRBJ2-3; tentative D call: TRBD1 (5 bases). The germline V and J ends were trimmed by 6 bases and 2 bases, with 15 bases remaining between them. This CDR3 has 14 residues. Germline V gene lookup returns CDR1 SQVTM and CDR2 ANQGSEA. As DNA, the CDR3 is TGCAGCGTAGCTGGACAAGATCCCACAGATACGCAGTATTTT. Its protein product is CSVAGQDPTDTQYF.

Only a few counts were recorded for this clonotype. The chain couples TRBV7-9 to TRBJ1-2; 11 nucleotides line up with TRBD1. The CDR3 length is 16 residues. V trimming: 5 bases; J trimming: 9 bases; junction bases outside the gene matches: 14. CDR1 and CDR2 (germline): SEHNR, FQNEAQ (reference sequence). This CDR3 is CASSLTLGQGATSYTF. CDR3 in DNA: TGTGCCAGCAGCCTCACTCTAGGACAGGGGGCAACGAGCTACACCTTC.

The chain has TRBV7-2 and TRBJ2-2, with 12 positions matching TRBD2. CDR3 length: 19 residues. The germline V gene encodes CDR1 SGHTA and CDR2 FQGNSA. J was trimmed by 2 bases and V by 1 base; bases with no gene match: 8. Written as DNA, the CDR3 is TGTGCCAGCAGCTTAGTGTGGACTAGCGGGGCTACTAACACCGGGGAGCTGTTTTTT. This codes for CASSLVWTSGATNTGELFF.

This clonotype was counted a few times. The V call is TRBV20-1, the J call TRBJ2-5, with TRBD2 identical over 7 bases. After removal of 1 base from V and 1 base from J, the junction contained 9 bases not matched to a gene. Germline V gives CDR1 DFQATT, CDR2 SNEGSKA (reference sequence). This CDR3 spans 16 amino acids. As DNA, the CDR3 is TGCAGTGCTAGAGGTTGGGGGTCTAGCGGCCAAGAGACCCAGTACTTC. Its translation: CSARGWGSSGQETQYF.

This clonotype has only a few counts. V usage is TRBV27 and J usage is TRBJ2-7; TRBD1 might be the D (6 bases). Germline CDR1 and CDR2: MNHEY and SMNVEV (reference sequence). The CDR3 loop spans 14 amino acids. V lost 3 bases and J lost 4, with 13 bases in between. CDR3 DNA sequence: TGTGCCAGCAGTTTGACCGGACAGAGTTACGAGCAGTACTTC. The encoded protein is CASSLTGQSYEQYF.

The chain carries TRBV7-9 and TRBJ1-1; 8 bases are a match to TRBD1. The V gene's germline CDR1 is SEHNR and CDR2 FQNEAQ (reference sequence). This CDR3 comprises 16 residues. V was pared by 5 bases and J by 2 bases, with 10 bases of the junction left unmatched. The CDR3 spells CASSPTPTGVNTEAFF. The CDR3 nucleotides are TGTGCCAGCAGCCCCACCCCGACAGGGGTTAACACTGAAGCTTTCTTT.

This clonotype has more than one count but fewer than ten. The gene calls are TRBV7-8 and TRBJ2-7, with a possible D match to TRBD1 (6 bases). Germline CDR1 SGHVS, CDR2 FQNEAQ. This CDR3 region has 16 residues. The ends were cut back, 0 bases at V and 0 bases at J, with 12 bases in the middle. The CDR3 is CASSLAGHQSSYEQYF. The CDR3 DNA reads TGTGCCAGCAGCTTAGCGGGACACCAAAGCTCCTACGAGCAGTACTTC. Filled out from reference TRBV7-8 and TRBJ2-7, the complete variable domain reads GAGVSQSPRYKVAKRGQDVALRCDPISGHVSLFWYQQALGQGPEFLTYFQNEAQLDKSGLPSDRFFAERPEGSVSTLKIQRTQQEDSAVYLCASSLAGHQSSYEQYFGPGTRLTVT.

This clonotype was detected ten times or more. The CDR3: CASGGHQETQYF. The CDR3 region has the DNA TGTGCCAGCGGTGGTCACCAAGAGACCCAGTACTTC. The chain combines TRBV6-5 with TRBJ2-5, with D uncertain. V dropped 8 bases and J dropped 0 bases, with 7 bases sitting between them. The CDR3 length is 12 residues. The V gene's germline CDR1 is MNHEY and CDR2 SVGAGI.

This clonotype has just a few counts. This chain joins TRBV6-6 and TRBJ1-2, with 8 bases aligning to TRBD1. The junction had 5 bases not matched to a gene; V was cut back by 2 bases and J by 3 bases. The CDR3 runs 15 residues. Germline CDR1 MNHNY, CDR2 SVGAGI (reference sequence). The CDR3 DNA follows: TGTGCCAGCAGTTACCCTAACAGGGGGTACTATGGCTACACCTTC. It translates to CASSYPNRGYYGYTF.

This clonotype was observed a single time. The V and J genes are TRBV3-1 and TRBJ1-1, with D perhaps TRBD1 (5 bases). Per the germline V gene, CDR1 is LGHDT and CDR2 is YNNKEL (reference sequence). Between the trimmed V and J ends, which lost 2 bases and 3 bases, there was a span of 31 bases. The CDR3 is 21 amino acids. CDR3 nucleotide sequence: TGTGCCAGCAGCCAATATATGCCCCCGATAGGACACGCCAGGGACGACACTGAAGCTTTCTTT. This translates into CASSQYMPPIGHARDDTEAFF. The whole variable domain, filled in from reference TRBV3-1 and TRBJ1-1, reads DTAVSQTPKYLVTQMGNDKSIKCEQNLGHDTMYWYKQDSKKFLKIMFSYNNKELIINETVPNRFSPKSPDKAHLNLHINSLELGDSAVYFCASSQYMPPIGHARDDTEAFFGQGTRLTVV.